This T cell receptor beta chain is from a study of CD4 T cells in relation to SARS-CoV-2 and coronaviruses. Repertoires were generated with immunoSEQ multiplex PCR, while TCRdb's copy carries only in-frame clones and drops some. The data show around 23,000 clones, less than 85% seen once. The unexposed donors gave CD4+ T cells in about 2011-2018, prior to COVID-19. Isolation of CD4+ T cells took place after approximately 10 days in culture. With 5 bases removed from V and 13 bases from J, the gap between germline ends came to 22 bases. The germline V gene encodes CDR1 SEHNR and CDR2 FQNEAQ (reference sequence). This CDR3 has 14 residues. Concerning this clone itself: Its antigen is not identified.

The sequence came from a human donor in good health. The sequencing input was CD4+ T cells from PBMCs, cultured in vitro. The chain is built from TRBV7-9 and TRBJ2-3, with D unclear. This CDR3 reads CASSLFGEIDIEYF. CDR3 DNA: TGTGCCAGCAGCCTTTTTGGGGAAATTGACATCGAGTATTTT. The entire variable domain, with the rest obtained from reference TRBV7-9 and TRBJ2-3, is as follows: DTGVSQNPRHKITKRGQNVTFRCDPISEHNRLYWYRQTLGQGPEFLTYFQNEAQLEKSRLLSDRFSAERPKGSFSTLEIQRTEQGDSAMYLCASSLFGEIDIEYFGPGTRLTVL.